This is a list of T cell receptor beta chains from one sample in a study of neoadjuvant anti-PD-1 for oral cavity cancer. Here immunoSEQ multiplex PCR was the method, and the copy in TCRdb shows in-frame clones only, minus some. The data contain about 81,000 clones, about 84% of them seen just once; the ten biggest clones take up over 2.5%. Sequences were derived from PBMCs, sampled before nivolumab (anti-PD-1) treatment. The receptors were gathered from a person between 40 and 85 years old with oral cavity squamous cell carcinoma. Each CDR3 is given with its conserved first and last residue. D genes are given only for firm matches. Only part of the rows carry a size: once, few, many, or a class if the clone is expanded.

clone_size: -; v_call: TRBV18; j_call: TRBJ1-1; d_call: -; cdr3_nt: TGTGCCAGCTCACCAAGGGGAAACACTGAAGCTTTCTTT; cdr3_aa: CASSPRGNTEAFF
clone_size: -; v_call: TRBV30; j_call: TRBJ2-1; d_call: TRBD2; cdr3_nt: TGTGCCTTGGGGACTAGCGGGGGCTACAATGAGCAGTTCTTC; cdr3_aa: CALGTSGGYNEQFF
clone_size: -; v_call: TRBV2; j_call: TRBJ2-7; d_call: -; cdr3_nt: TGTGCCAGCAGGGTGGACAGTTTATCCTACGAGCAGTACTTC; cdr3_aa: CASRVDSLSYEQYF
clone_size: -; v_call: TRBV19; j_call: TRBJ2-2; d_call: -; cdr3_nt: TGTGTCAGTAGCCTCCGGAGCGGCGGGGAGCTGTTTTTT; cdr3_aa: CVSSLRSGGELFF
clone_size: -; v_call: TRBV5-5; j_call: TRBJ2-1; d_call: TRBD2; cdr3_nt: TGTGCCAGCAGCTTGGAAGGGGGACTAGCGGGAGTAAATGAGCAGTTCTTC; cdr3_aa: CASSLEGGLAGVNEQFF
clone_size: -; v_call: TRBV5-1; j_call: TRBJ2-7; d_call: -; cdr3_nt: TGCGCCAGCAGCTTGGAAGCTTCGGGGATCCACTACGAGCAGTACTTC; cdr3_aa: CASSLEASGIHYEQYF
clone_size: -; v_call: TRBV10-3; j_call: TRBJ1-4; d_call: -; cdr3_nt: TGTGCCATCAGTGACCGGAGGGGGGATGAAAAACTGTTTTTT; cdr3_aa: CAISDRRGDEKLFF
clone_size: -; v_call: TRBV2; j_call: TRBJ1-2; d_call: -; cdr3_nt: TGTGCCAGCAGCCCCGACACCAGCTATGGCTACACCTTC; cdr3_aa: CASSPDTSYGYTF
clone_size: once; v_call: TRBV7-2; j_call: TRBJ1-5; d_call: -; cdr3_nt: TGTGCCAGCAGCTTAGGGGTTACAAATCAGCCCCAGCATTTT; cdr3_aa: CASSLGVTNQPQHF
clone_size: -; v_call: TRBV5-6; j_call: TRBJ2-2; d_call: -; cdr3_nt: TGTGCCAGCAGCTTGTACACCGGGGAGCTGTTTTTT; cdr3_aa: CASSLYTGELFF
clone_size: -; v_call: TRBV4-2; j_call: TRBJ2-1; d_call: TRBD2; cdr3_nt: TGTGCCAGCAGCTCTCCGGGACTAGCTGAGTCCAATGAGCAGTTCTTC; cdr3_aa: CASSSPGLAESNEQFF
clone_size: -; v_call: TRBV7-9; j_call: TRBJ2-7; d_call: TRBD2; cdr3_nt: TGTGCCAGCAGCCCCGGGACTAGCGGGAGCTCCTACGAGCAGTACTTC; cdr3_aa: CASSPGTSGSSYEQYF
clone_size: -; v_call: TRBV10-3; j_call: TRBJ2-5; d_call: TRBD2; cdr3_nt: TGTGCCGGGGGGGATTCAGAGACCCAGTACTTC; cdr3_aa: CAGGDSETQYF
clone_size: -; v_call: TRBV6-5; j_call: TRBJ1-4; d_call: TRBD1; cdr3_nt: TGTGCCAGCAGTTGGGGGACAGGAAAACTGTTTTTT; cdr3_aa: CASSWGTGKLFF
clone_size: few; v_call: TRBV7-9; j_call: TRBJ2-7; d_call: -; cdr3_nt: TGTGCCAGCAGCGGAGGACACTACGAGCAGTACTTC; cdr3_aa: CASSGGHYEQYF
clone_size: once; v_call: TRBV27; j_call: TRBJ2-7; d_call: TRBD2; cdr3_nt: TGTGCCAGCAGACCTAGCGGCTCCTACGAGCAGTACTTC; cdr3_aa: CASRPSGSYEQYF
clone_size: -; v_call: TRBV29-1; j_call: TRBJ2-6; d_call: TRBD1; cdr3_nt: TGCAGCGTTCCCCGGGACAGAGTTTTCTCTGGGGCCAACGTCCTGACTTTC; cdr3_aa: CSVPRDRVFSGANVLTF
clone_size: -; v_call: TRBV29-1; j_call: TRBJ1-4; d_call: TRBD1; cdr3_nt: TGCAGCGCCCAGGGGGAAAGGGGTGAAAAACTGTTTTTT; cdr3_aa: CSAQGERGEKLFF
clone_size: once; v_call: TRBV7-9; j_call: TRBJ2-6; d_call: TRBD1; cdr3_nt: TGTGCCAGCAGCCGAGACAGGGTCAGTTCTGGGGCCAACGTCCTGACTTTC; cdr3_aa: CASSRDRVSSGANVLTF
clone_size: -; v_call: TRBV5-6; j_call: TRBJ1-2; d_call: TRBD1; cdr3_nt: TGTGCCAGCAGCTACAGGGGGGAGAGCTATGGCTACACCTTC; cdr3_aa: CASSYRGESYGYTF
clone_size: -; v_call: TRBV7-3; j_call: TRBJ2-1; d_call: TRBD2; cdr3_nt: TGTGCCAGCAGCCAACCGGGACTAGCCTACAATGAGCAGTTCTTC; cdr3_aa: CASSQPGLAYNEQFF
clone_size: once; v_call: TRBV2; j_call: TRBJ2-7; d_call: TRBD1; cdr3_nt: TGTGCCAGCAGTGCCGGGACAGATACCTACGAGCAGTACTTC; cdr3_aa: CASSAGTDTYEQYF
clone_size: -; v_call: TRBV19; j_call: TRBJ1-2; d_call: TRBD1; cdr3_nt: TGTGCCAGTACTCTGGACAGGTTTAATGGCTACACCTTC; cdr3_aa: CASTLDRFNGYTF
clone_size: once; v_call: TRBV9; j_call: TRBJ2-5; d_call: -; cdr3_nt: TGTGCCAGCAGCGTAGAAGAACAAGAGACCCAGTACTTC; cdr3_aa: CASSVEEQETQYF
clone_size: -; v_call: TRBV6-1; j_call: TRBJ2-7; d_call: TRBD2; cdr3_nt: TGTGCCAGCAGTCGAGAGCGGGAGTCCTACGAGCAGTACTTC; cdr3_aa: CASSRERESYEQYF
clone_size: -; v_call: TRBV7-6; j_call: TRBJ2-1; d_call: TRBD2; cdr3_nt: TGTGCCAGCGTAGCGGGAGGGCCGAGCAATGAGCAGTTCTTC; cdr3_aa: CASVAGGPSNEQFF
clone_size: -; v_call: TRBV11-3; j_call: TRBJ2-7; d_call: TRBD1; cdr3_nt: TGTGCCAGCAGCCCCGGCGGACAGGGGAGGAACGAGCAGTACTTC; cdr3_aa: CASSPGGQGRNEQYF
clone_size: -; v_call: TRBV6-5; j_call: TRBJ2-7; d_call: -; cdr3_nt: TGTGCCAGCAGTTATCAGGGCAAAGGCTACGAGCAGTACTTC; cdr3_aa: CASSYQGKGYEQYF
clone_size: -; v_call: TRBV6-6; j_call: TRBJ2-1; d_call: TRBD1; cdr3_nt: TGTGCCAGCAGTTACGATGGCAGGGGGTACAATGAGCAGTTCTTC; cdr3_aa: CASSYDGRGYNEQFF
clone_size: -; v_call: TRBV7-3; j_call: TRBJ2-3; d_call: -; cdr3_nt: TGTGCCAGCAGCTCCGGACTGGACGCAGATACGCAGTATTTT; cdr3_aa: CASSSGLDADTQYF
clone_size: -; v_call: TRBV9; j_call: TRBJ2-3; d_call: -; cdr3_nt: TGTGCCAGCAGCCTAAGGGACTCTCAAAGGCCCCAGGGGCATACGCAGTATTTT; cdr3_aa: CASSLRDSQRPQGHTQYF
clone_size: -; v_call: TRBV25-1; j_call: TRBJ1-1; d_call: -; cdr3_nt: TGTGCCAGCAGTGAAGGGTACAGGGACACTGAAGCTTTCTTT; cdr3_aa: CASSEGYRDTEAFF
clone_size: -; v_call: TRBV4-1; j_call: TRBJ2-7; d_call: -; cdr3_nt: TGCGCCAGCAGCCCCCAACTAGCCAAGGCTTACGAGCAGTACTTC; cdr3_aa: CASSPQLAKAYEQYF
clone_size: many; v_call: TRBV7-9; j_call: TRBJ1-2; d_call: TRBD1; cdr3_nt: TGTGCCAGCAGCCAAGAAACCGGGACAGGCTTTGATGGCTACACCTTC; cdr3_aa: CASSQETGTGFDGYTF